This paragraph covers one T cell receptor (beta chain) sequence. Its binding antigen is unknown. No base qualities exist here, and no much larger clone lies one base off it. The treatment or condition label corresponds to: allogeneic hematopoietic cell transplantation with graft depleted of TCRalphabeta T cells and CD19 B cells. TCRalphabeta/CD19-depleted allogeneic hematopoietic cell grafts were given to the transplant recipients, all of whom were children. These data come from a study of T-cell reconstitution after alpha-beta-depleted transplantation in children (dated by TCRdb to between 2015 and 2016). For context, the study as a whole: The study quantitatively tracked T-cell immune reconstitution after TCRalphabeta/CD19-depleted allogeneic hematopoietic cell transplantation in children using TCR repertoire profiling.

Study-wide findings and limitations: In some patients, high TCRbeta diversity at day 60 was attributed to recipient T cells and intrathymic progenitors that had survived conditioning. About two months after transplant, the apparently early recovery of alphabetaT-cell counts reportedly depended on just several hundred clones that had expanded rapidly and came from non-depleted graft cells. The frequencies of hyperexpanded clones fell over the following months, and after one year, T-cell counts and TCRbeta diversity were mostly attributed to newly produced T cells.

Libraries were made using PCR. The sample was run on an Illumina HiSeq 2500. TCR libraries were prepared with molecular barcoding, using unique molecular identifiers to normalize TCRbeta repertoire quantification. Clones were called with MiXCR by TCRdb after fastp trimmed the public reads at Q25, and only in-frame beta chains were retained. Rows merge per CDR3 protein into single entries with the most common DNA and genes. The sample includes more than 200,000 distinct CDR3 sequences, with approximately 19% observed a single time. The ten largest clones represent around 45% of the sample. Spanning cysteine to phenylalanine, the CDR3 consists of 14 amino acids. The sequence is cut down to CDR3 DNA, 42 bases in frame from base 1. CDR1 DFQATT and CDR2 SNEGSKA are derived from the germline V gene (reference sequence). V is cut back by 4 bases and J by 5 bases, with 5 bases in the junction unmatched.

The chain uses TRBV20-1 and TRBJ2-2; 9 of the junction bases match TRBD1. Sequenced material: PBMCs, mostly from graft donor cells, taken 360 days after TCRalphabeta/CD19-depleted stem cell transplant. The clonotype comes from a male patient aged 2-10 years who had a stem cell transplant for acute lymphoblastic leukemia, so the T cells may come from the graft donor. The CDR3 in this case is CSATGQGITGELFF. In nucleotides, the sequence is TGCAGTGCTACCGGACAGGGGATTACCGGGGAGCTGTTTTTT.